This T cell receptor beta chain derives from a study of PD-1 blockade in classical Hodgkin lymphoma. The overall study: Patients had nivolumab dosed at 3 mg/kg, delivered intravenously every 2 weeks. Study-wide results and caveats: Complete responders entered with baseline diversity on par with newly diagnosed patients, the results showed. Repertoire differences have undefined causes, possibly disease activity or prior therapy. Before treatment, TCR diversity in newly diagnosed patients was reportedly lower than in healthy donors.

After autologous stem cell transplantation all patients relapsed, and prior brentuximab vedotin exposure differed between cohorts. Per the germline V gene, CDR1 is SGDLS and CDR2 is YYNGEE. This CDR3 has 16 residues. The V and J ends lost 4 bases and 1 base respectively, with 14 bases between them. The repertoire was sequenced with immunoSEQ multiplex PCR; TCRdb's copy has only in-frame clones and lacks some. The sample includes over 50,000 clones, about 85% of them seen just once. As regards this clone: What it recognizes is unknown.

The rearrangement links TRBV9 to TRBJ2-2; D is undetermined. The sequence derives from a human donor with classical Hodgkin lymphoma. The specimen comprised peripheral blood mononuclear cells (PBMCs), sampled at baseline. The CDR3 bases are TGTGCCAGCAGCCCCAGAACAGCCTTGAACACCGGGGAGCTGTTTTTT. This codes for CASSPRTALNTGELFF.